A selection of T cell receptor beta chains follows, all from one sample in a study of blood T cell repertoires in COVID-19. Produced via immunoSEQ multiplex PCR; TCRdb's table is partial and in-frame only. The sample carries 61,000 or so clones, approximately 80% recorded once. Sequenced sample: peripheral blood. The receptors were gathered from a woman in her 70s with acute or convalescent COVID-19. Both conserved end residues are trimmed from each CDR3. The D gene is left open where the match is weak.

TRBV29-1	TRBD1	SVARQGYTGELF
TRBV5-1	.	ASSFVAGENYGYT
TRBV4-2	TRBD2	ASSLKRDTDTQY
TRBV5-6	.	ASSLYRAEFSPLH
TRBV9	.	ASSDQKNSLGPEQY
TRBV5-4	.	ASSLDLEDGYT
TRBV20-1	TRBD2	SASKGGGAGGLTIHTDTQY
TRBV2	.	ASSEDRYYGYT
TRBV10-2	.	ASSESGRGRNSPLH
TRBV5-4	.	ASSLGGSGANVLT
TRBV6-1	.	ASSEAGQGRTGNTIY
TRBV5-1	.	ASSLPTTGFEAF
TRBV7-8	TRBD1	ASENPIWTGGNEQF
TRBV28	TRBD1	ASSFRTGGYEQY
TRBV5-1	TRBD1	ASSLQGVEVEEQF
TRBV21-1	.	ASSKETDNEKLF
TRBV6-6	TRBD2	ASSYYGGGETQY
TRBV9	.	ASSGLGAAEQY